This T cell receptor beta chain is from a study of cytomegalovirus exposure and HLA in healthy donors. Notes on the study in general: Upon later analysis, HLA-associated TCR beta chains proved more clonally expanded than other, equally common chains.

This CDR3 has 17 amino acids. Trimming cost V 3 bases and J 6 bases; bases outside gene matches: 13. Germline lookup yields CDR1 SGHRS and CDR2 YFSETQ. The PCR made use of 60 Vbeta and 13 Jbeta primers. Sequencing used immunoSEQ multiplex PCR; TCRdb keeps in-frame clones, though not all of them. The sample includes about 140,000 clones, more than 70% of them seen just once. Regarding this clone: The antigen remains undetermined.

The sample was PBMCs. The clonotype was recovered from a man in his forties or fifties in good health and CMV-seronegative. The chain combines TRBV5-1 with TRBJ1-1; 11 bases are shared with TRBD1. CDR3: CASSWVTGTGGYAEAFF. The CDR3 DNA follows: TGCGCCAGCAGCTGGGTGACCGGGACAGGGGGTTACGCTGAAGCTTTCTTT. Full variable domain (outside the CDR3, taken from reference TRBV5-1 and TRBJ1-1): KAGVTQTPRYLIKTRGQQVTLSCSPISGHRSVSWYQQTPGQGLQFLFEYFSETQRNKGNFPGRFSGRQFSNSRSEMNVSTLELGDSALYLCASSWVTGTGGYAEAFFGQGTRLTVV.